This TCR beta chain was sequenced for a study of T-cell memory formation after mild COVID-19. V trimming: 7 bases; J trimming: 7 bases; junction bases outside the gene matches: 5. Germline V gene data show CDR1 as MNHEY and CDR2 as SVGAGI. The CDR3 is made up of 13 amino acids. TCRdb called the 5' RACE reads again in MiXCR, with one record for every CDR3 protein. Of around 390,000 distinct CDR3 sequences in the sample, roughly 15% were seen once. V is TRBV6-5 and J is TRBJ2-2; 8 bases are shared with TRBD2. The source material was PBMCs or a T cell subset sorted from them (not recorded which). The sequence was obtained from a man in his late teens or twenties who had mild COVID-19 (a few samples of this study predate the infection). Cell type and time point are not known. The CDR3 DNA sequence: TGTGCCAGCACGGGGGGGGGCATCGGGGAGCTGTTTTTT. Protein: CASTGGGIGELFF.